The source of this T cell receptor beta chain is a study of a mutant IDH1 vaccine in newly diagnosed glioma. About the research overall: It was radiotherapy, temozolomide, or both that patients received previously, with most receiving both.

Germline-derived CDR1 and CDR2 are SGHVS and FQNEAQ. V gave up 0 bases and J gave up 5 bases; unmatched junction bases: 19. CDR3 length: 21 residues. The repertoire was sequenced with immunoSEQ multiplex PCR; TCRdb's copy has only in-frame clones and lacks some. The sample lists 50,000 to 65,000 clones, roughly 80% occurring once. Time point reported: baseline, week 1 (first vaccination visit). Treatment: pre-vaccination baseline after standard-of-care therapy. J is TRBJ2-5 and V is TRBV7-8, with TRBD2 identical over 12 bases. This TCR came from a man aged 18 to 29 with glioma. The sample consisted of PBMCs, taken from a glioma patient treated with radiotherapy, temozolomide or both. The CDR3 loop is CASSLAVWIRATSGSRETQYF. CDR3 DNA sequence: TGTGCCAGCAGCTTAGCTGTTTGGATCAGGGCGACTAGCGGGAGTAGGGAGACCCAGTACTTC. The variable domain in full, with the rest retrieved from reference TRBV7-8 and TRBJ2-5, is GAGVSQSPRYKVAKRGQDVALRCDPISGHVSLFWYQQALGQGPEFLTYFQNEAQLDKSGLPSDRFFAERPEGSVSTLKIQRTQQEDSAVYLCASSLAVWIRATSGSRETQYFGPGTRLLVL.